Here is one TCR beta chain with its context. Antigen: not known. Germline and junction disagree at one end, which may indicate a read error. The record originates from a study of breast tumors, draining lymph nodes, adjacent tissues. Study results and caveats: Tumor TCR diversity was below lymph nodes but above nontumor tissue. The lymph node origin of tumor T cells was framed as consistent with a hypothesis, not demonstrated. Luminal-like breast cancer showed significantly greater tumor-nontumor repertoire similarity than basal-like breast cancer did. Most tumor T cells seemingly derive from lymph node, then expand in tumor.

The lymph nodes were axillary draining lymph nodes from breast cancer patients. The CDR3 covers 16 residues. CDR1 is SGHTA and CDR2 is FQGNSA in the germline V gene. TCRdb re-analysed the multiplex PCR reads in MiXCR, keeping a single row per CDR3 protein. Seen here are some 170,000 distinct CDR3 sequences, about 34% observed once, and the top ten hold less than 4%. This sequence originates from a female donor with breast cancer. Some clones in this sample may be carry-over from other donors' samples. The specimen was axillary lymph node tissue. The gene calls are TRBV7-2 and TRBJ2-3; maybe TRBD2 (6 bases). The CDR3 nucleotides read TGTGCCAGTAGCCTGGGAGTCGGGAGCGGCACAGATGCGCAGTATTTT. It translates to CASSLGVGSGTDAQYF.